This T cell receptor (beta chain) comes out of a study of T cells in Graves' hyperthyroidism and ophthalmopathy (dated by TCRdb to 2018 to 2020). In the study overall: Peripheral blood was collected at initial diagnosis, before any treatment. TCR V-J signatures able to tell the groups apart were searched for in a discovery cohort of some 100 patients, of whom under 45 had Graves' ophthalmopathy and 55 to 65 had stable Graves' hyperthyroidism. Prospective prediction of ophthalmopathy was tested in an independent validation cohort of 18 hyperthyroidism patients and 17 patients who later progressed to ophthalmopathy. The 90 to 100 discovery patients were randomly split 7:3 into training and test sets. In over five Graves' hyperthyroidism patients, the study also compared T-cell repertoires from thyroid tissue with T-cell repertoires from blood. Once sampling was done, hyperthyroidism patients were given methimazole at a starting dose of 30 mg daily, whereas ophthalmopathy patients were given high-dose intravenous methylprednisolone. According to the paper, TCR Vbeta CDR3 sequencing was carried out on about 140 peripheral blood samples, which came from approximately 41 ophthalmopathy, roughly 75 hyperthyroidism and approximately 17 progressor patients.

The TCR beta CDR3 regions were amplified from RNA transcripts. For the first round of RT-PCR on the TCR CDR3, the HTBI primer set was used together with the Qiagen OneStep RT-PCR kit. The libraries were constructed in a second round of multiplex PCR and then size-selected and purified. Sequencing of the libraries was done on an Illumina HiSeq2000 using paired-end 100 bp reads. As for the authors' bioinformatics: Raw data were processed with SOAPnuke, discarding reads with adapters, uncalled bases, mean Phred below 15, or no exact constant-primer or identifier match. COPE v1.2.5 was used to merge the high-quality paired reads, and each unique nucleotide sequence was defined as a clonotype. MiTCR v1.1 was used to align the clonotypes against IMGT TRBV, TRBD and TRBJ reference segments. Only V-J combinations with frequency above 0.0001, covering about 99% of repertoires, were analysed. The TCS score was defined as F50 (clonal expansion) divided by E x V (chaos), with BLOSUM62-based TCRdist calculated between CDR3 peptides within each V-J. Welch's t-statistics and random forest reduced 500 to 550 V-J features to 10 to 15, which were used in a naive Bayes classifier (R e1071). The public reads were reanalyzed by TCRdb: fastp trimming at Q25, MiXCR alignment, in-frame beta chains only. Each entry is one CDR3 protein sequence, shown with its most common DNA and genes. The V and J calls shown here were made by TCRdb, not taken from the authors' results. The sample contains 300,000 to 450,000 distinct CDR3 sequences, 15% of them found a single time. 32% of the sample goes to the ten largest clones.

CDR1 and CDR2 are read off the germline V gene as MNHNS and SASEGT. Including cysteine and phenylalanine, the CDR3 has 12 amino acids. The DNA shown is the 36-base CDR3, in frame from base 1. Trimming takes 7 bases from V and 2 bases from J, and the germline ends sit 8 bases apart. Broader findings and caveats from the paper: In validation, the model predicted progression to ophthalmopathy a median of about 5.9 months before onset, with about 71% sensitivity and roughly 79% specificity. Blood samples also contained most of the expanded thyroid clonotypes (frequency above 0.001), which suggests that blood repertoires may reflect thyroid immune responses. No statistical method was used to fix the sample size in advance, and group allocation was not hidden from the investigators. Ophthalmopathy was separated from stable hyperthyroidism by a 13 V-J signature model, with approximately 90% sensitivity and 81% to 82% specificity obtained in cross-validation and 80%/75% obtained in testing.

Stable Graves' hyperthyroidism was defined as the absence of progression to ophthalmopathy over 18 months of follow-up. Hyperthyroidism patients were newly diagnosed, had a disease duration of under 2 months, and were aged 18 to 65 years. Exclusion was applied to patients with uncontrolled infections, other autoimmune diseases, pregnancy or lactation. Diagnoses relied on clinical symptoms, serum thyroxine and TRAb, thyroid ultrasound and orbital computed tomography. Ficoll-Paque density gradient centrifugation was used to isolate PBMCs from under 11 ml of fresh peripheral blood. Total RNA was extracted with Trizol reagent, and quality was checked on an Agilent 2100 Bioanalyzer. This clonotype was counted ten times or more. The clone's antigen remains unknown. Per-base qualities were not stored, and no clone one base away is much larger.

This clonotype was sampled from a young woman with Graves' hyperthyroidism. The sequencing input was blood. The receptor chain draws on TRBV6-1 and TRBJ1-1, with no confidently assigned D gene. The CDR3 here reads CASIWDNTEAFF. The nucleotide sequence is given as TGTGCCAGCATCTGGGATAACACTGAAGCTTTCTTT.